A single sample is the source of the 26 T cell receptor beta chains below, sequenced in a study of Tregs in tolerant kidney transplant recipients. The protocol was immunoSEQ multiplex PCR, while the TCRdb copy is restricted to in-frame clones and leaves out a portion. The table lists approximately 260,000 clones, around 81% of them singletons. The sequenced sample consisted of CD4+ T cells from blood. Receptors originate from a human donor in good health.

The chain recombines TRBV6-6 with TRBJ2-5; TRBD1 matches 7 bases. Losses at the gene ends were 0 bases for V and 7 bases for J; bases not matched to a gene: 5. Germline V gene data show CDR1 as MNHNY and CDR2 as SVGAGI (reference sequence). The CDR3 covers 14 residues. For the CDR3, the DNA is TGTGCCAGCAGTTACTCGAGACAGGGCTTGACCCAGTACTTC. Amino acids: CASSYSRQGLTQYF.

This clone occurred once. This chain connects TRBV6-6 to TRBJ1-2, with 9 bases aligning to TRBD1. The CDR3 length is 14 residues. CDR1 is MNHNY, CDR2 SVGAGI, per germline (reference sequence). V was clipped by 5 bases and J by 8 bases; unmatched bases: 9. CDR3 amino acids: CASSEGQGRGGYTF. CDR3 bases: TGTGCCAGCAGTGAGGGACAGGGCCGGGGAGGCTACACCTTC.

The chain couples TRBV6-5 to TRBJ2-6; 7 bases align to TRBD1. CDR1 and CDR2 from the germline V gene are MNHEY and SVGAGI. The CDR3 totals 15 residues. The V segment lost 6 bases and the J segment 4 bases; nucleotides outside the gene matches: 6. The CDR3 coding sequence is TGTGCCAGCAGCCTTGACAGGGCCGGGGCCAACGTCCTGACTTTC. It specifies CASSLDRAGANVLTF.

This clone was counted between two and nine times. The J gene is TRBJ1-2, the V gene TRBV6-5, with TRBD1 identical over 10 bases. The CDR3 has 13 residues. The germline V gene encodes CDR1 MNHEY and CDR2 SVGAGI. Unmatched junction bases numbered 2, after V lost 2 bases and J lost 8 bases. The CDR3 nucleotides read TGTGCCAGCAGTTACACGACAGGGGGCGGCTACACCTTC. Translation: CASSYTTGGGYTF.

The J gene is TRBJ2-4, the V gene TRBV7-9; no clear D. This CDR3 is built from 16 residues. V shed 4 bases and J shed 7 bases, with 20 bases lying between them. Germline CDR1 is SEHNR and CDR2 is FQNEAQ (reference sequence). In nucleotides, the CDR3 is TGTGCCAGCAGCTCCCCTGCTCGGGCTTACATCAACATTCAGTACTTC. It specifies CASSSPARAYINIQYF.

This clone was picked up a small number of times. This sequence joins TRBV2 and TRBJ1-3, with a possible D match to TRBD1 (5 bases). The CDR3 runs to 16 residues. CDR1 is SNHLY, CDR2 FYNNEI, per germline. V gave up 6 bases and J gave up 0 bases, with 15 bases separating them. Here the CDR3 reads CASSDITGNSGNTIYF. The CDR3 DNA reads as TGTGCCAGCAGCGATATAACAGGAAACTCTGGAAACACCATATATTTT.

The V gene is TRBV5-1, the J gene TRBJ2-5, with a possible D match to TRBD2 (7 bases). Trimming pared 5 bases from V and 4 bases from J, leaving 18 bases between. The CDR3 totals 15 residues. Germline lookup yields CDR1 SGHRS and CDR2 YFSETQ. CDR3 sequence reads: CASSGGGGEGETQYF. The CDR3, as DNA: TGCGCCAGCAGTGGAGGCGGGGGCGAGGGAGAGACCCAGTACTTC.

The V and J genes are TRBV7-2 and TRBJ2-3; 9 nucleotides align to TRBD2. Germline V lookup: CDR1 SGHTA, CDR2 FQGNSA. The CDR3 consists of 18 residues. J was trimmed by 1 base and V by 0 bases; bases with no gene match: 8. This CDR3 reads CASSLAPAGGLRTDTQYF. Here the CDR3 DNA reads TGTGCCAGCAGCTTAGCGCCCGCGGGGGGGCTTCGCACAGATACGCAGTATTTT.

The rearrangement uses TRBV10-3 and TRBJ1-1, with a weak D call TRBD1 (5 bases). Trimming removed 2 bases at V and 6 bases at J, with 16 bases between. The CDR3 has 15 amino acids. Looked up from germline, CDR1 is ENHRY and CDR2 is SYGVKD. CDR3 sequence (DNA): TGTGCCATCAGTGAGGGGGGAGGGAACTGGGCTGAAGCTTTCTTT. Its translation is CAISEGGGNWAEAFF.

V usage is TRBV4-1 and J usage is TRBJ2-7; TRBD2 is a possible D gene (5 bases). CDR3 length: 16 amino acids. V was cut by 0 bases and J by 7 bases, with 19 bases left in between. In germline, CDR1 is MGHRA, CDR2 YSYEKL. CDR3 DNA sequence: TGCGCCAGCAGCCAAGATAGCGCTAGCCTTGATCAAGAGCAGTACTTC. Protein product: CASSQDSASLDQEQYF.

V and J are TRBV6-1 and TRBJ1-1; D remains ambiguous. Per the germline V gene, CDR1 is MNHNS and CDR2 is SASEGT. Trimming left V 3 bases short and J 3 bases short, with 8 bases between. The length of the CDR3 is 13 residues. This CDR3 reads CASSDSWDTEAFF. For the CDR3, the DNA is TGTGCCAGCAGTGATTCATGGGACACTGAAGCTTTCTTT.

In this sample, this clone turned up once. This sequence joins TRBV7-8 and TRBJ1-5; the D is unclear. The V end was cut by 1 base, the J end by 2 bases, with 18 bases between. This CDR3 is built from 18 residues. Germline V gene sequence: CDR1 SGHVS, CDR2 FQNEAQ. The CDR3 coding sequence is TGTGCCAGCAGCTTAGAGGAGAGGGCACGGATTGGCAATCAGCCCCAGCATTTT. Protein product: CASSLEERARIGNQPQHF.

The chain recombines TRBV7-3 with TRBJ1-5, with D perhaps matching TRBD1 (6 bases). The CDR3 contains 17 residues. CDR1 and CDR2 (germline): SGHTA, FQGTGA. Trimming shortened V by 0 bases and J by 0 bases, and 12 bases separated the two germline ends. The CDR3 region has the DNA TGTGCCAGCAGCTTAACAGGGGGGCCCTATAGCAATCAGCCCCAGCATTTT. Its protein is CASSLTGGPYSNQPQHF.

V and J are TRBV9 and TRBJ2-5; 8 nucleotides match TRBD1. The J call could be wrong; TRBJ2-7 is a better fit for the DNA end. CDR1 is SGDLS, CDR2 YYNGEE, per germline. The CDR3 has 13 residues. The CDR3 DNA reads TGTGCCAGCAGCGCGACAGGGGCCCACGAGCAGTACTTC. It specifies CASSATGAHEQYF.

This clone was picked up a small number of times. This chain links TRBV7-2 with TRBJ2-7, with D unresolved. The germline gives CDR1 SGHTA, CDR2 FQGNSA. The CDR3 spans 16 residues. The V end lost 5 bases, the J end lost 6 bases, and 23 bases lay between the germline ends. DNA of the CDR3: TGTGCCAGCAGCCGTAGCCGCTCTAGAAGCCCGAGCGAGCAGTACTTC. Translated, it gives CASSRSRSRSPSEQYF.

The gene calls are TRBV27 and TRBJ2-2, with TRBD2 matching over 9 bases. Losses at the gene ends were 3 bases for V and 6 bases for J; bases not matched to a gene: 14. Germline CDR1 reads MNHEY; CDR2 reads SMNVEV (reference sequence). The CDR3 has 18 residues. The CDR3 region is CASSFGGRASGTPGELFF. The DNA for the CDR3 is TGTGCCAGCAGTTTCGGGGGCCGGGCTAGCGGGACCCCCGGGGAGCTGTTTTTT.

The genes are TRBV18 and TRBJ2-3, with 7 bases fitting TRBD1. Looked up from germline, CDR1 is KGHSH and CDR2 is LQKENI. The CDR3 extends over 14 amino acids. The junction had 6 bases not matched to a gene; V was cut back by 5 bases and J by 4 bases. CDR3 protein: CASSSTGYADTQYF. The CDR3 coding sequence is TGTGCCAGCTCATCGACAGGGTATGCAGATACGCAGTATTTT.

V is TRBV18 and J is TRBJ1-2; D is unclear. Between the trimmed V and J ends, which lost 3 bases and 3 bases, there was a span of 11 bases. Germline lookup yields CDR1 KGHSH and CDR2 LQKENI. The CDR3 spans 14 residues. CDR3 in DNA: TGTGCCAGCTCACCGGACCAGGCGTACTATGGCTACACCTTC. It encodes CASSPDQAYYGYTF.

The chain carries TRBV5-1 and TRBJ1-3; D gene unclear. The CDR3 consists of 16 residues. Between the trimmed V and J ends, which lost 0 bases and 0 bases, there was a span of 10 bases. Germline V gene data show CDR1 as SGHRS and CDR2 as YFSETQ. CDR3 loop: CASSLAAANSGNTIYF. The CDR3 bases are TGCGCCAGCAGCTTGGCGGCAGCCAACTCTGGAAACACCATATATTTT.

The V call is TRBV2, the J call TRBJ1-4; D gene unclear. The V end lost 10 bases, the J end lost 5 bases, and 14 bases lay between the germline ends. Germline lookup yields CDR1 SNHLY and CDR2 FYNNEI. The CDR3 contains 13 residues. The CDR3 coding sequence is TGTGCCACCTCTAGTGGGATAAATGAAAAACTGTTTTTT. It specifies CATSSGINEKLFF.

The CDR3 coding sequence is TGTGCCAGCATCGGACAGGGGAGGGCCGGGGAGCTGTTTTTT. This translates into CASIGQGRAGELFF. The chain carries TRBV6-5 and TRBJ2-2; 9 positions agree with TRBD1. CDR3 size: 14 residues. CDR1 is MNHEY and CDR2 is SVGAGI in the germline V gene. V lost 7 bases, J lost 6 bases, and 6 bases stayed unmatched.

V and J are TRBV11-2 and TRBJ2-7, with 8 bases fitting TRBD1. The V segment lost 5 bases and the J segment 2 bases; nucleotides outside the gene matches: 8. Germline CDR1 SGHAT, CDR2 FQNNGV. This CDR3 is built from 15 residues. The CDR3 spells CASSPTQGAAYEQYF. CDR3 nucleotides: TGTGCCAGCAGCCCTACCCAGGGGGCCGCCTACGAGCAGTACTTC.

This chain links TRBV5-4 with TRBJ2-2; D possibly matches TRBD1 or TRBD2 (6 bases each). Germline V CDR1 and CDR2: SGHNT, YYREEE (reference sequence). This CDR3 region has 15 residues. V lost 4 bases, J lost 1 base, and 11 bases lay in between. The CDR3: CASSPGGLNTGELFF. DNA for the CDR3: TGTGCCAGCAGCCCCGGGGGCTTGAACACCGGGGAGCTGTTTTTT. The full variable domain, completed using reference TRBV5-4 and TRBJ2-2, is ETGVTQSPTHLIKTRGQQVTLRCSSQSGHNTVSWYQQALGQGPQFIFQYYREEENGRGNFPPRFSGLQFPNYSSELNVNALELDDSALYLCASSPGGLNTGELFFGEGSRLTVL.

The chain has TRBV29-1 and TRBJ2-5, with TRBD1 matching over 8 bases. Germline V gene lookup returns CDR1 SQVTM and CDR2 ANQGSEA. The CDR3 consists of 13 residues. With 4 bases clipped from V and 5 bases from J, the junction kept 6 bases outside the gene matches. The DNA of the CDR3 is TGCAGCGTTGCCCAAACAGGGGGGGAGACCCAGTACTTC. Translating it yields CSVAQTGGETQYF.

J is TRBJ2-1 and V is TRBV18, with D possibly TRBD2 on 6 matching bases. Germline V gene lookup returns CDR1 KGHSH and CDR2 LQKENI. The V gene lost 3 bases and the J gene lost 4 bases, with 16 bases spanning the gap. This CDR3 is 16 amino acids long. The CDR3 protein is CASSPPRNSGYNEQFF. In DNA form, the CDR3 reads TGTGCCAGCTCACCCCCCCGTAATAGCGGTTACAATGAGCAGTTCTTC.

V gene TRBV6-6 combines with J gene TRBJ1-3, with 7 bases that match TRBD1. CDR1 MNHNY and CDR2 SVGAGI come from the germline V gene (reference sequence). V lost 10 bases to trimming and J lost 1 base; unmatched junction nucleotides: 4. This CDR3 comprises 13 residues. The CDR3 DNA sequence: TGTGCCACCATGACAGGGTCTGGAAACACCATATATTTT. Its translation is CATMTGSGNTIYF.